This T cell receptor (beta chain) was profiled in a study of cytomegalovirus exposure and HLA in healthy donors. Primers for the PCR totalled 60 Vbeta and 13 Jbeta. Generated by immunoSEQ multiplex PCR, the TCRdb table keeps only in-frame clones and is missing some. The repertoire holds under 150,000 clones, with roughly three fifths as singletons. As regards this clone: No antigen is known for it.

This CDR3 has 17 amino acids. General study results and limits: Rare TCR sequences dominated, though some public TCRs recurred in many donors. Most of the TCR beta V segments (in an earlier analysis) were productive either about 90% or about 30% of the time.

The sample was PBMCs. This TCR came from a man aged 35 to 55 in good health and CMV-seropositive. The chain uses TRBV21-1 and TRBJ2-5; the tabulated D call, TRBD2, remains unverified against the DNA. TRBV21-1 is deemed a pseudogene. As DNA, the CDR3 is TGTGCCAGCAGCAAAGTGAAAGCCGGACTAGAACGAGAGACCCAGTACTTC. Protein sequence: CASSKVKAGLERETQYF.